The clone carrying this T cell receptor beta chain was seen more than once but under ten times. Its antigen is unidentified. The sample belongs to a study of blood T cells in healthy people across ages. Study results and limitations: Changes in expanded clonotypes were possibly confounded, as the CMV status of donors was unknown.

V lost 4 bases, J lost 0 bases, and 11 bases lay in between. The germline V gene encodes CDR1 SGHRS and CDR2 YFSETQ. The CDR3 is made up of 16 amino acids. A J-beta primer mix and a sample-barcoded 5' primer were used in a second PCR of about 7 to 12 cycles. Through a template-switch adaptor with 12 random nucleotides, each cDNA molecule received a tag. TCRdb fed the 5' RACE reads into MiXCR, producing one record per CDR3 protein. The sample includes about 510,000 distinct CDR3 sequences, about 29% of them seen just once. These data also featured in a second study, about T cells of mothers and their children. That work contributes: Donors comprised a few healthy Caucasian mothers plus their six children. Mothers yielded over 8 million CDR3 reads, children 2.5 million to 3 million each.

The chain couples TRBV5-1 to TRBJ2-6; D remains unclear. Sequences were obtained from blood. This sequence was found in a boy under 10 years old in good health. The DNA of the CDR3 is TGCGCCAGCAGCCCGGCGGAGAGCTCTGGGGCCAACGTCCTGACTTTC. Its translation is CASSPAESSGANVLTF.